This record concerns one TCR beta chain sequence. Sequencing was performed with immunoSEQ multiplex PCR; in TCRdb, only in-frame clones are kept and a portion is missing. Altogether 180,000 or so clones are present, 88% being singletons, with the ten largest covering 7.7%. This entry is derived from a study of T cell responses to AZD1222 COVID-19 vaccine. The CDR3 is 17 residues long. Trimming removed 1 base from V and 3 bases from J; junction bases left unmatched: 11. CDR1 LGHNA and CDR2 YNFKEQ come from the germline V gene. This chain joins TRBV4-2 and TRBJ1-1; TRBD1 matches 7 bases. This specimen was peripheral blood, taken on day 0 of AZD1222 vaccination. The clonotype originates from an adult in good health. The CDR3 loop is CASSQGTGQYGDTEAFF. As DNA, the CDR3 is TGTGCCAGCAGCCAAGGGACGGGACAGTATGGGGACACTGAAGCTTTCTTT.